The clone carrying this TCR beta chain showed up just once. These data belong to a study of shared T cell receptors in the human thymus. Repertoires were generated with immunoSEQ multiplex PCR, while TCRdb's copy carries only in-frame clones and drops some. Among about 660,000 clones, 80% to 90% were seen once, and the ten largest hold 0.0094%. The ends were cut back, 2 bases at V and 8 bases at J, with 18 bases in the middle. The CDR3 sequence is 15 residues long. CDR1 MDHEN and CDR2 SYDVKM come from the germline V gene. The sample was also reused in another study, on human thymus T cells. That paper states: Corrective surgery for congenital heart defects was being performed on the healthy Finnish infants who were the donors. Thymus was obtained from resections taken during corrective heart surgery. Related research has reported that thymic repertoires overlap highly among unrelated individuals.

The sample taken for sequencing was thymocytes. This sequence joins TRBV28 and TRBJ1-2; D is possibly TRBD1 (5 bases). This receptor was obtained from a boy less than two years old with a congenital heart defect. CDR3 sequence reads: CASSLRRGASWGYTF. CDR3 DNA: TGTGCCAGCAGTTTACGAAGGGGCGCGTCTTGGGGCTACACCTTC.